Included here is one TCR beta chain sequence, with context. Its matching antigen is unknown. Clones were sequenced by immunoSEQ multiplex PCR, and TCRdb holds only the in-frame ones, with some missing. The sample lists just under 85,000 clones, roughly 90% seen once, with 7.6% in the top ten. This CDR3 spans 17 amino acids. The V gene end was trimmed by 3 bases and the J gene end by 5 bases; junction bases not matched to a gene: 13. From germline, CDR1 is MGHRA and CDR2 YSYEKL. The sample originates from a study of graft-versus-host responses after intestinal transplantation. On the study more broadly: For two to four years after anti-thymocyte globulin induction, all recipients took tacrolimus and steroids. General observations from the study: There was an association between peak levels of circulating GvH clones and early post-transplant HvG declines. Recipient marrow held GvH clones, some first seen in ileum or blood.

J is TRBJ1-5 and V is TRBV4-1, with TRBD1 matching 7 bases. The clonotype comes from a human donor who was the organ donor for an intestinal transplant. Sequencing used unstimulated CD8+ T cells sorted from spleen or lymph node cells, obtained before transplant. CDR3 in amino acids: CASSQIQGYEGDQPQHF. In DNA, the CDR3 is TGCGCCAGCAGCCAGATACAGGGGTACGAGGGGGATCAGCCCCAGCATTTT.